This T cell receptor (beta chain) was found in a study of control samples from healthy donors and cancer patients. Clones were sequenced by immunoSEQ multiplex PCR, and TCRdb holds only the in-frame ones, with some missing. The table shows around 29,000 clones, with around 80% occurring only once. This CDR3 comprises 14 residues. V was cut by 6 bases and J by 2 bases, with 12 bases left in between. Looked up from germline, CDR1 is MNHEY and CDR2 is SVGEGT. Sequences were obtained from PBMCs. The chain carries TRBV6-2 or TRBV6-3 and TRBJ2-3; D is unresolved. The clonotype comes from a man aged 60 to 75 with head and neck cancer. The CDR3 loop reads CASSPDRSTDTQYF. DNA for the CDR3: TGTGCCAGCAGCCCGGACCGATCCACAGATACGCAGTATTTT.